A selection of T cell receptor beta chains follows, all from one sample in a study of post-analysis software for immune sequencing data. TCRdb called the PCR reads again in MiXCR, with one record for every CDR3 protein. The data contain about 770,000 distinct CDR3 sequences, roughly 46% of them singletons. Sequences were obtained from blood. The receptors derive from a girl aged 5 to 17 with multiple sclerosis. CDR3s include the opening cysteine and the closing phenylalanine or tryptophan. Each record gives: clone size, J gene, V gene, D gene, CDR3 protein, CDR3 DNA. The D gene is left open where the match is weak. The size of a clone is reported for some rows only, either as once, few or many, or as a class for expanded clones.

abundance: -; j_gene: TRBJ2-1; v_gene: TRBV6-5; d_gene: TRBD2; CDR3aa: CASSYWLAEHNEQFF; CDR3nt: TGTGCCAGCAGTTATTGGCTAGCGGAACACAATGAGCAGTTCTTC
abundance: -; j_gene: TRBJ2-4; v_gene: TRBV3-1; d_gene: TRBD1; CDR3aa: CASSQGISGTGLAKNIQYF; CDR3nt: TGTGCCAGCAGCCAAGGAATCTCCGGGACAGGCCTAGCCAAAAACATTCAGTACTTC
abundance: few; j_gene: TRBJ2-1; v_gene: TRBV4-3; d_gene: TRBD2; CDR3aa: CASSQDPNGLATYNEQFF; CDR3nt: TGCGCCAGCAGCCAAGATCCCAACGGACTAGCAACCTACAATGAGCAGTTCTTC
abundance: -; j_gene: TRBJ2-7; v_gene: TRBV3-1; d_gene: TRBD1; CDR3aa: CASSPSGGQSSYEQYF; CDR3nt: TGTGCCAGCAGCCCGAGTGGGGGACAGTCCTCCTACGAGCAGTACTTC
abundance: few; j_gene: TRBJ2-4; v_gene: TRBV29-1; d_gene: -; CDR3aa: CSVEGRRASKNIQYF; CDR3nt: TGCAGCGTTGAAGGCCGCAGGGCTTCCAAAAACATTCAGTACTTC
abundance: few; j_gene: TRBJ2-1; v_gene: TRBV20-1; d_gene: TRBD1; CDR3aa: CSATAKDRLNEQFF; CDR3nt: TGCAGTGCTACTGCAAAGGACAGGTTGAATGAGCAGTTCTTC
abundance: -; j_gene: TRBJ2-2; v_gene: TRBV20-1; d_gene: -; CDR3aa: CSARGAVTGELFF; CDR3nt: TGCAGTGCGAGAGGGGCTGTCACCGGGGAGCTGTTTTTT
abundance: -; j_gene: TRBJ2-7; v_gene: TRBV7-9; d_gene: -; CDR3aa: CASSFDAGHYEQYF; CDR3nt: TGTGCCAGCAGCTTCGACGCGGGACACTACGAGCAGTACTTC
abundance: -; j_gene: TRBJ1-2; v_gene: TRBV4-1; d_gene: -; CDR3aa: CASTGENGYTF; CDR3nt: TGCGCCAGCACTGGCGAAAATGGCTACACCTTC
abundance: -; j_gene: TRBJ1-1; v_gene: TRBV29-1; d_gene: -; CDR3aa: CSVEGVSPEAFF; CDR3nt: TGCAGCGTTGAGGGTGTGTCACCCGAAGCTTTCTTT
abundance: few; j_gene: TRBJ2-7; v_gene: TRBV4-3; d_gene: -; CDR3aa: CASSQERWGADYEQYF; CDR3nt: TGCGCCAGCAGCCAAGAACGTTGGGGGGCTGATTACGAGCAGTACTTC
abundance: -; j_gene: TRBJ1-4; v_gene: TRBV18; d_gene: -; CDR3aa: CASSPYNEKLFF; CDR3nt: TGTGCCAGCTCACCTTATAATGAAAAACTGTTTTTT
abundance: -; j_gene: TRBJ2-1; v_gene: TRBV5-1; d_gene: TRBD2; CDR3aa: CASSFSGRDLDEQFF; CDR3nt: TGCGCCAGCAGCTTTAGCGGGAGAGATTTGGATGAGCAGTTCTTC
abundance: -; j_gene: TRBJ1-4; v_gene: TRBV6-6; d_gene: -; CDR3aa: CASSYSRTGTGNEKLFF; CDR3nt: TGTGCCAGCAGTTACTCGAGAACCGGGACGGGTAATGAAAAACTGTTTTTT